This T cell receptor beta chain is from a study of T cells expressing NK-cell markers. The CDR3 is made up of 16 amino acids. Germline assignment: CDR1 SGHRS and CDR2 YFSETQ. Study-level findings and limits: The leading position in the CD3+CD56-NKG2C+ fraction of a handful of donors also went to these clonotypes.

TCRdb reprocessed the 5' RACE reads; each CDR3 protein has one entry and no DNA is given. The sample data list roughly 150,000 distinct CDR3 sequences. With regard to this clonotype: The antigen is unknown.

This TCR was sampled from a man between 18 and 69 years old in good health. The specimen sequenced was blood T cells: a sorted CD56 or NKG2C T cell subset, CD4+ or CD8+ T cells, or bulk PBMC T cells (not recorded which). The rearrangement links TRBV5-1 to TRBJ2-7; TCRdb calls TRBD1, which cannot be checked without DNA. The CDR3 sequence is CASSLVPDRAKYEQYF. The full variable domain, rest sourced from reference TRBV5-1 and TRBJ2-7, is KAGVTQTPRYLIKTRGQQVTLSCSPISGHRSVSWYQQTPGQGLQFLFEYFSETQRNKGNFPGRFSGRQFSNSRSEMNVSTLELGDSALYLCASSLVPDRAKYEQYFGPGTRLTVT.